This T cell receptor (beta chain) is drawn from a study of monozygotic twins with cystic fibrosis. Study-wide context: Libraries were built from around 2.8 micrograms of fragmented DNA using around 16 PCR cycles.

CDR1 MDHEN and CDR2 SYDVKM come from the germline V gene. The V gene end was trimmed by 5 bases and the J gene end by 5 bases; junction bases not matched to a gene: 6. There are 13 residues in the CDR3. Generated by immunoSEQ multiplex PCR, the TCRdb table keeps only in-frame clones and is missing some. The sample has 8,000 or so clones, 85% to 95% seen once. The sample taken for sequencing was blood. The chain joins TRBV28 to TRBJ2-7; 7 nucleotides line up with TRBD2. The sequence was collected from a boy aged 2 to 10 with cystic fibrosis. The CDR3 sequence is CASSGGGEDEQYF. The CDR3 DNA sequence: TGTGCCAGCAGTGGGGGAGGGGAGGACGAGCAGTACTTC.